This T cell receptor (beta chain) comes out of a study of shared clonotypes between healthy human individuals. V lost 0 bases to trimming and J lost 9 bases, with 13 bases between them. The CDR3 loop spans 15 amino acids. Germline CDR1 reads SGHDT; CDR2 reads YYEEEE. On sorted subsets, replicate PCRs used 200 to 250 ng DNA, or tens of thousands of T cell genomes. Clones were read by immunoSEQ multiplex PCR, and TCRdb kept only the in-frame ones, dropping some. The table has about 1 million clones, 65% to 75% seen once. This clone showed up just a few times. This receptor was taken from a man aged 18-30 years in good health. The chain joins TRBV5-6 to TRBJ1-6, with D possibly TRBD1 on 5 matching bases. The specimen sequenced was memory CD4+ T cells sorted from blood. The subset here: CD45RA-negative fraction. CDR3 sequence (DNA): TGTGCCAGCAGCTTGGAGACAGCCGGTGGTTCACCCCTCCACTTT. Translated: CASSLETAGGSPLHF.